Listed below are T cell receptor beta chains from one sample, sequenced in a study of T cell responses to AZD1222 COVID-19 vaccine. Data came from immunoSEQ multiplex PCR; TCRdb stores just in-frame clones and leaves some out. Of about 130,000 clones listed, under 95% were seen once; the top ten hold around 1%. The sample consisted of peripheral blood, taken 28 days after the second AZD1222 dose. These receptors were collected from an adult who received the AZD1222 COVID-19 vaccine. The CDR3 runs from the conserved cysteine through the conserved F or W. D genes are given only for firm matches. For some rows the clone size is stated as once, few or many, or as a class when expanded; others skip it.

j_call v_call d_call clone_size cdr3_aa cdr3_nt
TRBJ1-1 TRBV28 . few CASRTQGNTEAFF TGTGCCAGCAGGACACAGGGAAACACTGAAGCTTTCTTT
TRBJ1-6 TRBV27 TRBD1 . CASSSDRGRSPLHF TGTGCCAGCAGTTCGGACAGGGGGCGTTCACCCCTCCACTTT
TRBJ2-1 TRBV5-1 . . CASSAGDSYNEQFF TGCGCCAGCAGCGCTGGGGACTCTTACAATGAGCAGTTCTTC
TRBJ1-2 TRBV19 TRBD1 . CASTVQGARGYTF TGTGCCAGTACAGTACAGGGGGCGCGAGGCTACACCTTC
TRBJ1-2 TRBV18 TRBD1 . CASSPDRDYGYTF TGTGCCAGCTCACCCGACAGGGACTATGGCTACACCTTC
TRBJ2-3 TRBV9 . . CASSVGPVISTDTQYF TGTGCCAGCAGCGTAGGCCCCGTAATTAGCACAGATACGCAGTATTTT
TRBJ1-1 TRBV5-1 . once CASSLHSNTEAFF TGCGCCAGCAGCTTGCATTCGAACACTGAAGCTTTCTTT
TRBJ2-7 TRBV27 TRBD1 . CASRERGTGGSYEQYF TGTGCCAGCAGAGAGAGGGGGACAGGGGGTTCCTACGAGCAGTACTTC
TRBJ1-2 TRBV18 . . CASSPGREYGYTF TGTGCCAGCTCACCGGGCCGGGAGTATGGCTACACCTTC
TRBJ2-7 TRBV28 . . CASSPQWAASYEQYF TGTGCCAGCAGTCCGCAGTGGGCGGCCTCCTACGAGCAGTACTTC
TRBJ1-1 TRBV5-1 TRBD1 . CASSGQGGGTEAFF TGCGCCAGCAGCGGACAGGGTGGGGGCACTGAAGCTTTCTTT
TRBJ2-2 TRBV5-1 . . CASSLGFGTGELFF TGCGCCAGCAGCTTGGGTTTCGGGACCGGGGAGCTGTTTTTT
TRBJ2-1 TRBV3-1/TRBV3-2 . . CASSPLGFGSEQFF TGTGCCAGCAGCCCCCTAGGTTTCGGGTCTGAGCAGTTCTTC
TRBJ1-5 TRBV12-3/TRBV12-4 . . CASSLAPQPQHF TGTGCCAGCAGTTTAGCCCCCCAGCCCCAGCATTTT
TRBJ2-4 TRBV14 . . CASSPTRAGLKNIQYF TGTGCCAGCAGCCCCACTAGGGCGGGACTCAAAAACATTCAGTACTTC
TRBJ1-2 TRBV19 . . CASSLYYGYTF TGTGCCAGTAGCCTGTACTATGGCTACACCTTC
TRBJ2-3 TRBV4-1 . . CASSQDPYSTDTQYF TGCGCCAGCAGCCAAGACCCTTATAGCACAGATACGCAGTATTTT
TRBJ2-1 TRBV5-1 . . CASSTQGAGEQFF TGCGCCAGCAGTACCCAAGGGGCGGGCGAGCAGTTCTTC
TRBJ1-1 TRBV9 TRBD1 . CASSVGGATEAFF TGTGCCAGCAGTGTAGGGGGCGCGACTGAAGCTTTCTTT
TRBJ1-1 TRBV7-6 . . CASSLGPGENTEAFF TGTGCCAGCAGCTTAGGACCAGGGGAGAACACTGAAGCTTTCTTT
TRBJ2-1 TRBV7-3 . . CASSHWGSGNEQFF TGTGCCAGCAGCCATTGGGGTAGCGGCAATGAGCAGTTCTTC
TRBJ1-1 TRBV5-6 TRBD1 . CASSLAPFTGGSYTEAFF TGTGCCAGCAGCTTGGCCCCCTTTACAGGGGGGAGCTACACTGAAGCTTTCTTT
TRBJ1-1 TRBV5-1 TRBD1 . CASSLAGTVNTEAFF TGCGCCAGCAGCTTGGCCGGGACAGTGAACACTGAAGCTTTCTTT
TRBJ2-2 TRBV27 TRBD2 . CASGTSGRAYTGELFF TGTGCCAGCGGGACTAGCGGGAGGGCTTACACCGGGGAGCTGTTTTTT
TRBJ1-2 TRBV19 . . CASIPGTLNYGYTF TGTGCCAGTATCCCCGGGACATTAAACTATGGCTACACCTTC
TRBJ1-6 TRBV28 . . CASSPTSGDSPLHF TGTGCCAGCAGTCCGACCTCGGGCGATTCACCCCTCCACTTT
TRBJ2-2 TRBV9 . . CASSPWGAGDGELFF TGTGCCAGCAGCCCCTGGGGTGCAGGCGACGGGGAGCTGTTTTTT
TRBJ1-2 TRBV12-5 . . CASGLSGGGRNYGYTF TGTGCTAGTGGTTTGTCTGGGGGGGGCAGGAACTATGGCTACACCTTC
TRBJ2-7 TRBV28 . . CASSSPPGGTYEQYF TGTGCCAGCAGTTCGCCCCCCGGGGGTACCTACGAGCAGTACTTC
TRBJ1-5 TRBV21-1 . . CASSPRDTYSNQPQHF TGTGCCAGCAGCCCGCGGGACACTTATAGCAATCAGCCCCAGCATTTT
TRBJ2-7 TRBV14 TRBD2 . CASSPLPGLAGGKSSYEQYF TGTGCCAGCAGCCCGCTACCGGGACTAGCGGGAGGGAAGAGCTCCTACGAGCAGTACTTC
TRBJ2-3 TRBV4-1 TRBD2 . CASSQDRGRALGDTQYF TGCGCCAGCAGCCAAGATCGCGGGAGGGCCCTCGGAGATACGCAGTATTTT
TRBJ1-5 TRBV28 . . CASSSSLGVGQPQHF TGTGCCAGCAGTTCCTCCTTAGGGGTGGGTCAGCCCCAGCATTTT
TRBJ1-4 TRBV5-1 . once CASSPYREANEKLFF TGCGCCAGCAGCCCCTACAGGGAGGCTAATGAAAAACTGTTTTTT
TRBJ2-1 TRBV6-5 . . CASSSAGRNEQFF TGTGCCAGCAGTTCCGCAGGGAGAAATGAGCAGTTCTTC
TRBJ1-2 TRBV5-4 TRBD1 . CASSYGQGAHYGYTF TGTGCCAGCAGCTACGGACAGGGGGCCCACTATGGCTACACCTTC
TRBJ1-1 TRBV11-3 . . CASSLPGATEAFF TGTGCCAGCAGCTTACCCGGGGCCACTGAAGCTTTCTTT
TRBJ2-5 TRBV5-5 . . CASSSPEWYQETQYF TGTGCCAGCAGCTCGCCCGAGTGGTACCAAGAGACCCAGTACTTC
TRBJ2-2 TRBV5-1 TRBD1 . CASRWGQGAGELFF TGCGCCAGCAGGTGGGGACAGGGCGCCGGGGAGCTGTTTTTT
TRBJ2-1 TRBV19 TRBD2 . CASSIERTRNNEQFF TGTGCCAGTAGTATAGAACGGACTAGGAACAATGAGCAGTTCTTC
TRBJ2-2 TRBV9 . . CASSAIAGRGHGELFF TGTGCCAGCAGCGCAATAGCGGGAAGGGGGCACGGGGAGCTGTTTTTT
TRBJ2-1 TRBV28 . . CASNPRYGVDEQFF TGTGCCAGCAACCCCCGGTACGGGGTGGATGAGCAGTTCTTC
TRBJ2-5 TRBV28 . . CASGRETQYF TGTGCCAGCGGAAGGGAGACCCAGTACTTC
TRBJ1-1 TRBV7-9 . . CASSYLTTNTEAFF TGTGCCAGCAGCTACTTGACCACGAACACTGAAGCTTTCTTT
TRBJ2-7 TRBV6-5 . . CAASDGSKYEQYF TGTGCCGCATCCGACGGGAGCAAGTACGAGCAGTACTTC
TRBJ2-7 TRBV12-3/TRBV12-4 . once CASTSRGKQYF TGTGCCAGCACCAGCCGGGGGAAGCAGTACTTC
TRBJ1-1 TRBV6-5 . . CASSYQGPNTEAFF TGTGCCAGCAGTTACCAGGGACCGAACACTGAAGCTTTCTTT
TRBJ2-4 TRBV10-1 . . CASSPSRRDKNIQYF TGCGCCAGCAGTCCCTCTCGCCGGGACAAAAACATTCAGTACTTC